These 17 T cell receptor beta chains were all obtained from the same sample, sequenced in a study of beta chain features in type 1 diabetes. Overall study results and limits: Moderate yet significant TCRB CDR3 shortening was seen in Type 1 diabetes patients in all four CD4+ subsets.

Antigen specificity for these receptors is unknown. The authors reverse transcribed all of the isolated RNA, so sequencing captured expressed TCRB transcripts. Repertoires were generated with immunoSEQ multiplex PCR, while TCRdb's copy carries only in-frame clones and drops some. The sample lists under 300,000 clones, 11% occurring once. Sequencing input: naive CD4+ T cells from blood. Receptor source: a man aged 25 to 45 with type 1 diabetes.

In this sample, this clone turned up a few times. This rearrangement joins TRBV15 to TRBJ1-6; no clear D. V shed 0 bases and J shed 7 bases, with 10 bases lying between them. Germline V gene data show CDR1 as LNHNV and CDR2 as YYDKDF (reference sequence). This CDR3 comprises 15 residues. Here the CDR3 reads CATSRDLAGNSPLHF. Written as DNA, the CDR3 is TGTGCCACCAGCAGAGATCTGGCCGGGAATTCACCCCTCCACTTT.

This chain joins TRBV30 and TRBJ1-6; perhaps TRBD1 as D (5 bases). The CDR3 consists of 13 residues. Germline assignment: CDR1 GTSNPN and CDR2 SVGIG (reference sequence). The V end lost 0 bases, the J end lost 10 bases, and 10 bases lay between the germline ends. CDR3 region: CAWSVRDSSPLHF. The CDR3 DNA is TGTGCCTGGAGTGTACGAGACAGCTCACCCCTCCACTTT.

This clone was picked up a small number of times. The chain uses TRBV11-2 and TRBJ2-7; D gene unclear. Germline V gives CDR1 SGHAT, CDR2 FQNNGV. The CDR3 is made up of 11 amino acids. The V gene lost 5 bases and the J gene lost 4 bases, with 6 bases spanning the gap. The CDR3 DNA reads TGTGCCAGCAGCCCTCAGTACGAGCAGTACTTC. It specifies CASSPQYEQYF.

The count of this clone is one. The chain has TRBV7-2 and TRBJ2-7; 7 bases fit TRBD1. This CDR3 region has 15 residues. CDR1 is SGHTA, CDR2 FQGNSA, per germline. Losses at the gene ends were 1 base for V and 4 bases for J; bases not matched to a gene: 7. The CDR3 DNA is TGTGCCAGCAGCTTAGGAGGGACAGTCCAGTACGAGCAGTACTTC. Its protein product is CASSLGGTVQYEQYF. Full variable domain (outside the CDR3, taken from reference TRBV7-2 and TRBJ2-7): GAGVSQSPSNKVTEKGKDVELRCDPISGHTALYWYRQSLGQGLEFLIYFQGNSAPDKSGLPSDRFSAERTGGSVSTLTIQRTQQEDSAVYLCASSLGGTVQYEQYFGPGTRLTVT.

This clone was counted a few times. The CDR3 region is CASSLAGDTQYF. The CDR3 DNA is TGTGCCAGCAGTTTAGCGGGAGATACGCAGTATTTT. This chain links TRBV27 with TRBJ2-3; D might be TRBD2 (5 bases). Germline V gives CDR1 MNHEY, CDR2 SMNVEV (reference sequence). Trimming cost V 2 bases and J 5 bases, with 5 bases left between them. CDR3 length: 12 residues.

The chain recombines TRBV6-5 with TRBJ1-2; no clear D gene. This CDR3 is built from 13 residues. Germline V gene sequence: CDR1 MNHEY, CDR2 SVGAGI. The germline V and J ends were trimmed by 0 bases and 6 bases, with 8 bases remaining between them. CDR3 nucleotide sequence: TGTGCCAGCAGTTACTCGAGAACAGATGGCTACACCTTC. This gives the protein CASSYSRTDGYTF.

This chain links TRBV13 with TRBJ2-5; 8 bases match TRBD1. Germline V gene sequence: CDR1 PRHDT, CDR2 FYEKMQ (reference sequence). Trimming cost V 1 base and J 4 bases; bases outside gene matches: 11. This CDR3 is built from 17 residues. The CDR3 spells CASSLEGSRGRRETQYF. The CDR3 DNA sequence: TGTGCCAGCAGCTTAGAGGGTAGCAGGGGGCGGAGAGAGACCCAGTACTTC. The full variable domain, its missing parts supplied by reference TRBV13 and TRBJ2-5, is AAGVIQSPRHLIKEKRETATLKCYPIPRHDTVYWYQQGPGQDPQFLISFYEKMQSDKGSIPDRFSAQQFSDYHSELNMSSLELGDSALYFCASSLEGSRGRRETQYFGPGTRLLVL.

This clone was seen a few times. The chain links TRBV6-4 to TRBJ2-2; 8 bases agree with TRBD2. The CDR3 is 15 amino acids. The V and J ends lost 4 bases and 1 base, in that order; junction bases with no gene match: 2. Germline assignment: CDR1 MRHNA and CDR2 SNTAGT. CDR3 DNA: TGTGCCAGCAGTGCGCTAGCGGGGAACACCGGGGAGCTGTTTTTT. It specifies CASSALAGNTGELFF.

This chain uses TRBV27 with TRBJ1-1, with TRBD1 identical over 7 bases. Per germline, CDR1 MNHEY and CDR2 SMNVEV (reference sequence). This CDR3 contains 14 residues. V gave up 6 bases and J gave up 0 bases; unmatched junction bases: 4. The CDR3 is CASSVQGLNTEAFF. As DNA, the CDR3 is TGTGCCAGCAGCGTACAGGGGCTGAACACTGAAGCTTTCTTT.

The gene calls are TRBV6-1 and TRBJ2-7; a possible D gene is TRBD1 (6 bases). Germline CDR1 is MNHNS and CDR2 is SASEGT. V dropped 9 bases and J dropped 3 bases, with 15 bases sitting between them. CDR3 size: 13 residues. In DNA form, the CDR3 reads TGTGCCAGTATCCGGGACACCTACTACGAGCAGTACTTC. This translates into CASIRDTYYEQYF.

The sample holds a few counts of this clone. The rearrangement uses TRBV5-1 and TRBJ1-2; D is perhaps TRBD1 (5 bases). Germline CDR1 reads SGHRS; CDR2 reads YFSETQ. The CDR3 runs to 14 residues. The V and J ends lost 3 bases and 3 bases respectively, with 12 bases between them. CDR3 nucleotide sequence: TGCGCCAGCAGCTCGGGACTGCCTGACTATGGCTACACCTTC. Translating it yields CASSSGLPDYGYTF.

The CDR3 nucleotides are TGTGCCAGCAGCCAGAGTAGCGGGAGCTCCTACGAGCAGTACTTC. Protein: CASSQSSGSSYEQYF. The V call is TRBV4-2, the J call TRBJ2-7; 9 bases match TRBD2. V was pared by 3 bases and J by 0 bases, with 3 bases of the junction left unmatched. The CDR3 extends over 15 amino acids. Germline V lookup: CDR1 LGHNA, CDR2 YNFKEQ.

This clone appeared a few times. The chain combines TRBV6-6 with TRBJ1-2, with D perhaps matching TRBD1 (5 bases). This CDR3 region has 13 residues. V lost 6 bases to trimming and J lost 1 base, with 9 bases between them. Looked up from germline, CDR1 is MNHNY and CDR2 is SVGAGI (reference sequence). CDR3 DNA sequence: TGTGCCAGCAGCCAGGGCCTTAACTATGGCTACACCTTC. Translated, it gives CASSQGLNYGYTF.

There are a few counts of this clone. The chain joins TRBV2 to TRBJ2-3; 14 positions agree with TRBD2. Losses at the gene ends were 4 bases for V and 0 bases for J; bases not matched to a gene: 12. This CDR3 is 20 amino acids long. Germline lookup yields CDR1 SNHLY and CDR2 FYNNEI. The CDR3 sequence is CASSAPRLAGGPASTDTQYF. DNA of the CDR3: TGTGCCAGCAGTGCCCCCAGACTAGCGGGGGGGCCTGCGAGCACAGATACGCAGTATTTT.

This clone has a handful of counts. The gene calls are TRBV28 and TRBJ2-7; 14 positions agree with TRBD2. CDR3 length equals 16 residues. The junction had 5 bases not matched to a gene; V was cut back by 4 bases and J by 3 bases. The germline V gene has CDR1 MDHEN and CDR2 SYDVKM. CDR3 nucleotide sequence: TGTGCCAGCAGTTCGGGACTAGCGGGGGCGTACTACGAGCAGTACTTC. It translates to CASSSGLAGAYYEQYF.

This chain joins TRBV7-2 and TRBJ1-6; weak D call: TRBD1 (5 bases). The germline gives CDR1 SGHTA, CDR2 FQGNSA. The CDR3 covers 13 residues. V was cut by 3 bases and J by 7 bases, with 7 bases left in between. For the CDR3, the DNA is TGTGCCAGCAGCTTCCCAGGGAATTCACCCCTCCACTTT. Translating it yields CASSFPGNSPLHF.

A remark on this clone: Other DNA sequences within the sample encode an identical CDR3. This chain joins TRBV30 and TRBJ1-2, with no clear D. Looked up from germline, CDR1 is GTSNPN and CDR2 is SVGIG (reference sequence). V was cut by 0 bases and J by 1 base, with 3 bases left in between. The CDR3 is 12 amino acids. The CDR3 region is CAWSVLNYGYTF. CDR3 DNA: TGTGCCTGGAGTGTACTTAACTATGGCTACACCTTC.